This TCR beta chain was identified during a study of spatial heterogeneity in lung cancer. This clonotype was detected a few times. A single record per CDR3 protein comes from TCRdb applying MiXCR to the 5' RACE reads. The sample records 60,000 to 75,000 distinct CDR3 sequences, about 6.3% being singletons. Time point in this sample: sample taken at primary tumor resection. The CDR3 length is 15 residues. CDR1 and CDR2 (germline): SGHTA, FQGTGA. V shed 3 bases and J shed 2 bases, with 13 bases lying between them. The clonotype comes from a female donor with early-stage non-small cell lung cancer. The chain combines TRBV7-3 with TRBJ2-5, with D possibly matching TRBD1 (5 bases). The specimen was PBMCs, collected at surgery. In nucleotides, the CDR3 is TGTGCCAGCAGCTTGAGCGTTGGGGCGCAAGAGACCCAGTACTTC. The encoded protein is CASSLSVGAQETQYF.